These 5 T cell receptor beta chains came from one sample sequenced in a study of T-cell reconstitution after alpha-beta-depleted transplantation in children. TCRbeta library preparation incorporated unique molecular identifiers. TCRdb analysed the PCR reads with MiXCR anew, one entry per CDR3 protein. The sample has 330,000 or so distinct CDR3 sequences, around 9.1% seen once. Here the sequenced sample was PBMCs, taken before TCRalphabeta/CD19-depleted stem cell transplant. These receptors all come from a boy in the first two years of life with acute myeloid leukemia, due to receive a stem cell transplant.

This clonotype was seen many times. J is TRBJ2-7 and V is TRBV5-1; weak D call: TRBD1 (5 bases). Trimming removed 0 bases from V and 0 bases from J, with 7 bases in between. Germline V gene sequence: CDR1 SGHRS, CDR2 YFSETQ. This CDR3 spans 14 amino acids. CDR3 loop: CASSLEDNSYEQYF. The CDR3 DNA reads TGCGCCAGCAGCTTGGAGGACAACTCCTACGAGCAGTACTTC.

This clonotype has at least ten counts. For the CDR3, the DNA is TGCAGCGTGGATGGGGGTCAGGGAGGCTACACCTTC. Protein product: CSVDGGQGGYTF. V is TRBV29-1 and J is TRBJ1-2; the D gene is possibly TRBD1 (5 bases). Deletions cut 6 bases from V and 8 bases from J, with 16 bases between. From germline, CDR1 is SQVTM and CDR2 ANQGSEA. The CDR3 contains 12 residues.

This clonotype was recorded at least ten times. The rearrangement links TRBV20-1 to TRBJ2-3, with 11 bases lining up with TRBD2. Trimming took 0 bases from V and 2 from J; bases not matched to a gene: 10. Germline-derived CDR1 and CDR2 are DFQATT and SNEGSKA (reference sequence). CDR3 length: 18 amino acids. In DNA form, the CDR3 reads TGCAGTGCTAGAGATCCAGGAGGGACTAGCGGATTCACAGATACGCAGTATTTT. Translating it yields CSARDPGGTSGFTDTQYF.

This clonotype was detected only a few times. This sequence joins TRBV12-3 or TRBV12-4 and TRBJ2-7; 8 positions agree with TRBD2. Trimming at V came to 9 bases and at J to 0 bases, leaving 4 bases not matched to a gene. This CDR3 has 13 residues. The CDR3 region is CASGLANSYEQYF. CDR3 bases: TGTGCCAGTGGACTAGCCAACTCCTACGAGCAGTACTTC.

In regard to this clonotype: Since a much larger clone is just one base distant, this may be a read error. V is TRBV21-1 and J is TRBJ1-1; the table calls TRBD1, which could not be checked here. TRBV21-1 is noted as a pseudogene. The length of the CDR3 is 14 residues. The CDR3 reads CATSNPRGGTEAFF. The CDR3 DNA sequence: TGTGCCACCAGCAATCCTAGGGGGGGCACTGAAGCTTTCTTT.